The 21 T cell receptor beta chains reported below all come from one sample, sequenced in a study of PD-1 blockade in classical Hodgkin lymphoma. Measured with immunoSEQ multiplex PCR; TCRdb has only the in-frame clones, and not every one. Among some 150,000 clones listed, nearly 80% were seen once. There was relapse after autologous stem cell transplantation in every patient, and there was variation in brentuximab vedotin exposure. This sample comprised peripheral blood mononuclear cells (PBMCs), obtained before the second cycle of nivolumab. Every receptor here comes from a human donor with classical Hodgkin lymphoma.

A few counts support this clone. The chain uses TRBV28 and TRBJ1-1, with D possibly TRBD1 on 6 matching bases. Germline values: CDR1 MDHEN, CDR2 SYDVKM. CDR3 length: 13 residues. Trimming removed 1 base from V and 7 bases from J, with 10 bases in between. DNA for the CDR3: TGTGCCAGCAGTTTATTGGGCAGGGGTGAAGCTTTCTTT. Translation: CASSLLGRGEAFF.

The chain employs TRBV11-2 and TRBJ1-1, with no clear D. CDR3 size: 16 residues. The ends were cut back, 5 bases at V and 9 bases at J, with 25 bases in the middle. Germline CDR1 reads SGHAT; CDR2 reads FQNNGV. The CDR3 nucleotides read TGTGCCAGCAGCCGGGCTCAGAGGGATGCCGGGGTAAAAGCTTTCTTT. Protein product: CASSRAQRDAGVKAFF.

This chain connects TRBV10-3 to TRBJ1-1, with D uncertain. The CDR3 is 12 amino acids. V lost 6 bases and J 1 base, leaving 6 bases between the germline ends. Germline CDR1 and CDR2: ENHRY and SYGVKD. The DNA for the CDR3 is TGTGCCATCAGGGACGGGAACACTGAAGCTTTCTTT. Amino acids: CAIRDGNTEAFF.

This sequence joins TRBV7-2 and TRBJ2-3; 14 bases are a match to TRBD2. The CDR3 contains 16 residues. CDR1 is SGHTA, CDR2 FQGNSA, per germline. V lost 3 bases to trimming and J lost 7 bases; unmatched junction nucleotides: 6. CDR3 sequence: CASSLTSGRAGNTQYF. CDR3 sequence (DNA): TGTGCCAGCAGCTTGACTAGCGGGAGGGCCGGAAATACGCAGTATTTT.

The gene calls are TRBV27 and TRBJ2-7; TRBD1 is a possible D gene (5 bases). Germline V gene sequence: CDR1 MNHEY, CDR2 SMNVEV (reference sequence). Trimming left V 4 bases short and J 3 bases short, with 22 bases between. The CDR3 length is 17 residues. The CDR3 protein is CASSSFPGAVPYYEQYF. The CDR3 region has the DNA TGTGCCAGCAGTTCCTTCCCTGGGGCCGTACCTTACTACGAGCAGTACTTC.

The CDR3 sequence: CASWEGAGYEQYF. The CDR3 region has the DNA TGTGCCAGCTGGGAGGGAGCTGGCTACGAGCAGTACTTC. This chain joins TRBV28 and TRBJ2-5; TRBD2 matches at 7 bases. The DNA end is a closer match to TRBJ2-7, so the J assignment may be wrong. There are 13 residues in the CDR3. The germline V gene has CDR1 MDHEN and CDR2 SYDVKM.

The genes are TRBV19 and TRBJ2-3; D might be TRBD2 (5 bases). The CDR3 contains 14 residues. Deletions cut 7 bases from V and 2 bases from J, with 13 bases between. Germline CDR1 is LNHDA and CDR2 is SQIVND (reference sequence). The CDR3 region has the DNA TGTGCCAGTAATTCCGGGATACTCACAGATACGCAGTATTTT. Translated, it gives CASNSGILTDTQYF.

The genes are TRBV5-1 and TRBJ2-7, with 9 bases that match TRBD1. Germline values: CDR1 SGHRS, CDR2 YFSETQ. The CDR3 runs 14 residues. The junction had 6 bases not matched to a gene; V was cut back by 3 bases and J by 5 bases. The CDR3 sequence: CASSWGQGSHEQYF. CDR3 bases: TGCGCCAGCAGCTGGGGACAGGGTTCCCACGAGCAGTACTTC.

The rearrangement links TRBV7-2 to TRBJ1-4; D is possibly TRBD1 (6 bases). Looked up from germline, CDR1 is SGHTA and CDR2 is FQGNSA. Deletions cut 4 bases from V and 5 bases from J, with 11 bases between. This CDR3 contains 14 residues. The chain's CDR3 is CASSSYRENEKLFF. The CDR3 DNA sequence: TGTGCCAGCAGCTCGTACAGGGAGAATGAAAAACTGTTTTTT.

The rearrangement joins TRBV7-9 to TRBJ1-6; 7 nucleotides match TRBD1. Germline CDR1 SEHNR, CDR2 FQNEAQ (reference sequence). Trimming took 2 bases from V and 6 from J; bases not matched to a gene: 4. The CDR3 loop spans 15 amino acids. The CDR3 loop is CASSLIGQANSPLHF. Written as DNA, the CDR3 is TGTGCCAGCAGCTTAATTGGACAGGCTAATTCACCCCTCCACTTT.

The chain couples TRBV10-3 to TRBJ2-3, with 12 bases lining up with TRBD2. Germline assignment: CDR1 ENHRY and CDR2 SYGVKD. Unmatched junction bases numbered 12, after V lost 9 bases and J lost 5 bases. This CDR3 has 16 residues. The CDR3 loop is CAIRASGGAGKDTQYF. CDR3 coding DNA: TGTGCCATTCGAGCTAGCGGGGGGGCTGGGAAAGATACGCAGTATTTT.

This sequence joins TRBV6-5 and TRBJ1-2; no firm D call. From germline, CDR1 is MNHEY and CDR2 SVGAGI. Trimming left V 3 bases short and J 2 bases short, with 7 bases between. CDR3 size: 13 residues. This CDR3 is CASSYGRNYGYTF. The DNA for the CDR3 is TGTGCCAGCAGTTATGGAAGGAACTATGGCTACACCTTC.

As regards this clone: Compared with germline, one end of the junction differs, possibly owing to a read error. This chain uses TRBV10-3 with TRBJ1-2, with unresolved D. The CDR3 length is 13 residues. The V gene's germline CDR1 is ENHRY and CDR2 SYGVKD. The CDR3 bases are TGTGCCAGCAGTCCGTCCGCTAACTATGGCTACACCTTC. Translation gives CASSPSANYGYTF.

The V gene is TRBV9, the J gene TRBJ2-6; 9 positions agree with TRBD1. This CDR3 region has 17 residues. V trimming: 8 bases; J trimming: 2 bases; junction bases outside the gene matches: 11. Germline CDR1 and CDR2: SGDLS and YYNGEE. CDR3 bases: TGTGCCAGACTCCCCGGGACAGGGTGTCCTGGGGCCAACGTCCTGACTTTC. Its protein is CARLPGTGCPGANVLTF. The whole variable domain, remainder taken from reference TRBV9 and TRBJ2-6, is DSGVTQTPKHLITATGQRVTLRCSPRSGDLSVYWYQQSLDQGLQFLIQYYNGEERAKGNILERFSAQQFPDLHSELNLSSLELGDSALYFCARLPGTGCPGANVLTFGAGSRLTVL.

In DNA, the CDR3 is TGTGCCAGCAGTCCGTCACTCTACGAGCAGTACTTC. Its protein product is CASSPSLYEQYF. The rearrangement links TRBV27 to TRBJ2-7, with D unresolved. V was shortened by 5 bases and J by 3 bases, with 8 bases between the two germline ends. The CDR3 contains 12 residues. Per germline, CDR1 MNHEY and CDR2 SMNVEV (reference sequence).

The rearrangement links TRBV6-5 to TRBJ1-1, with unresolved D. Germline V gives CDR1 MNHEY, CDR2 SVGAGI. The CDR3 is 15 amino acids. V gave up 2 bases and J gave up 0 bases, with 10 bases separating them. This CDR3 is CASSYGRNMNTEAFF. CDR3 DNA: TGTGCCAGCAGTTACGGGCGGAACATGAACACTGAAGCTTTCTTT.

This clone appeared a single time. The J gene is TRBJ2-2, the V gene TRBV7-9, with TRBD2 matching over 9 bases. Germline lookup yields CDR1 SEHNR and CDR2 FQNEAQ (reference sequence). The CDR3 consists of 17 residues. The ends lost 3 bases at V and 2 bases at J; junction bases unmatched: 7. The CDR3 coding sequence is TGTGCCAGCAGCTTTGCGCGGGGGGGAAGAAACACCGGGGAGCTGTTTTTT. Translation gives CASSFARGGRNTGELFF.

V gene TRBV7-2 combines with J gene TRBJ2-7; the match to TRBD2 covers 7 bases. The V and J ends lost 5 bases and 1 base, in that order; junction bases with no gene match: 11. CDR1 and CDR2 from the germline V gene are SGHTA and FQGNSA. The CDR3 sequence is 16 residues long. The CDR3 loop is CASSGQAGLSSYEQYF. In DNA, the CDR3 is TGTGCCAGCAGCGGCCAAGCGGGATTGAGTTCCTACGAGCAGTACTTC.

The chain combines TRBV5-1 with TRBJ1-6, with a tentative D call TRBD1 (5 bases). Deletions cut 4 bases from V and 9 bases from J, with 14 bases between. CDR1 is SGHRS, CDR2 YFSETQ, per germline. CDR3 length: 14 amino acids. The CDR3 DNA is TGCGCCAGCAGCCCTCGCATTAGGGGTTCACCCCTCCACTTT. Translating it yields CASSPRIRGSPLHF.

This rearrangement joins TRBV2 to TRBJ2-5; perhaps TRBD2 as D (5 bases). From germline, CDR1 is SNHLY and CDR2 FYNNEI. The CDR3 length is 12 residues. Trimming took 8 bases from V and 1 from J, leaving 8 bases between them. The CDR3 is CASSTIQETQYF. The CDR3 nucleotides read TGTGCCAGCTCGACTATCCAAGAGACCCAGTACTTC.

J is TRBJ1-4 and V is TRBV5-1, with 8 bases fitting TRBD1. From germline, CDR1 is SGHRS and CDR2 YFSETQ. The CDR3 totals 14 residues. After removal of 4 bases from V and 8 bases from J, the junction contained 7 bases not matched to a gene. CDR3 sequence: CASSRTGLKEKLFF. The CDR3 DNA is TGCGCCAGCAGCCGGACAGGGTTAAAGGAAAAACTGTTTTTT.